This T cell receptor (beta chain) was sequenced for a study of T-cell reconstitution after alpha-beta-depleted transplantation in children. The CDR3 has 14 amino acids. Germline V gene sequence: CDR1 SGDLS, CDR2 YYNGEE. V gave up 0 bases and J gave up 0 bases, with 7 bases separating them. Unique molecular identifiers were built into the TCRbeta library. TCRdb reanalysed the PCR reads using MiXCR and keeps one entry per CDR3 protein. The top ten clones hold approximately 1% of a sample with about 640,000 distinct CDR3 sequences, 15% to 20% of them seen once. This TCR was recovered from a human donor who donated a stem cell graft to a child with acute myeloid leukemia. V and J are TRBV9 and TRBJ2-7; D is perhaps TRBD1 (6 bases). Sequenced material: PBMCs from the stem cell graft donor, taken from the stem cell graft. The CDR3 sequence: CASSVEDSSYEQYF. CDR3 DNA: TGTGCCAGCAGCGTAGAGGACAGCTCCTACGAGCAGTACTTC. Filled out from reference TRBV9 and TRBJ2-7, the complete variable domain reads DSGVTQTPKHLITATGQRVTLRCSPRSGDLSVYWYQQSLDQGLQFLIQYYNGEERAKGNILERFSAQQFPDLHSELNLSSLELGDSALYFCASSVEDSSYEQYFGPGTRLTVT.